A single sample gave rise to the 13 T cell receptor beta chains below, sequenced in a study of immune cell composition in non-small cell lung cancer. Sequencing was performed with immunoSEQ multiplex PCR; in TCRdb, only in-frame clones are kept and a portion is missing. Here the sample spans roughly 15,000 clones, 65% to 85% being singletons. Sequenced input: lung tumor tissue. The source is a human donor with non-small cell lung cancer.

This chain joins TRBV5-1 and TRBJ2-3, with TRBD2 matching over 10 bases. The CDR3 loop spans 15 amino acids. Germline V CDR1 and CDR2: SGHRS, YFSETQ. V dropped 3 bases and J dropped 2; count of bases not matched to a gene: 3. The chain's CDR3 is CASSSGLADTDTQYF. The CDR3 DNA reads as TGCGCCAGCAGCTCTGGACTAGCGGACACAGATACGCAGTATTTT.

The CDR3 nucleotides read TGTGCCAGCAGCGGGGGGGGTGCGGGCCAAGAGACCCAGTACTTC. Its protein product is CASSGGGAGQETQYF. The chain joins TRBV5-5 to TRBJ2-5, with 7 bases that match TRBD2. Germline CDR1 reads SGHKS; CDR2 reads YYEKEE (reference sequence). The V gene end was trimmed by 4 bases and the J gene end by 1 base; junction bases not matched to a gene: 7. The CDR3 runs 15 residues.

This chain connects TRBV6-1 to TRBJ2-1, with D perhaps matching TRBD2 (6 bases). The CDR3 has 15 residues. Trimming took 11 bases from V and 2 from J, leaving 19 bases between them. The V gene's germline CDR1 is MNHNS and CDR2 SASEGT. CDR3 amino acids: CACSGTAFTYNEQFF. CDR3 DNA: TGTGCCTGCTCCGGGACTGCCTTTACCTACAATGAGCAGTTCTTC.

In its sample, this clone was seen a few times. V gene TRBV11-2 combines with J gene TRBJ2-7, with TRBD2 matching over 8 bases. Germline lookup yields CDR1 SGHAT and CDR2 FQNNGV. V lost 5 bases and J lost 4; bases outside the gene matches: 13. The CDR3 runs 16 residues. The CDR3, as DNA: TGTGCCAGCAGCCGATCCTCGGGGGGGCCCTCTTACGAGCAGTACTTC. Its translation: CASSRSSGGPSYEQYF.

V gene TRBV19 combines with J gene TRBJ2-7; D is perhaps TRBD2 (6 bases). With 6 bases removed from V and 6 bases from J, the gap between germline ends came to 24 bases. The V gene's germline CDR1 is LNHDA and CDR2 SQIVND (reference sequence). CDR3 length equals 16 residues. The CDR3 bases are TGTGCCAGTAGCAGATTCTCCGGGACTCAAAGCCCCGAGCAGTACTTC. It encodes CASSRFSGTQSPEQYF.

V and J are TRBV5-6 and TRBJ2-1; tentatively, D is TRBD2 (5 bases). The germline V gene encodes CDR1 SGHDT and CDR2 YYEEEE. Trimming stripped 6 bases from V and 8 bases from J, with 9 bases between. The CDR3 has 11 residues. This CDR3 reads CASTSGDEQFF. CDR3 in DNA: TGTGCCAGCACCTCCGGGGATGAGCAGTTCTTC.

The chain links TRBV4-3 to TRBJ2-3, with TRBD2 identical over 8 bases. CDR1 LGHNA and CDR2 YSLEER come from the germline V gene. This CDR3 is 17 amino acids long. Trimming cost V 0 bases and J 0 bases; bases outside gene matches: 5. CDR3 nucleotide sequence: TGCGCCAGCAGCCAAGAAAGTAGCGGGGTTAGCACAGATACGCAGTATTTT. Protein sequence: CASSQESSGVSTDTQYF.

This clone was detected once. Because the CDR3 is missing its conserved closing phenylalanine or tryptophan, this is likely a read error. V gene TRBV5-1 combines with J gene TRBJ1-3, with D unclear. CDR3 length: 16 residues. Trimming removed 4 bases at V and 0 bases at J, with 14 bases between. CDR1 SGHRS and CDR2 YFSETQ come from the germline V gene. The CDR3 spells CASSINGQDSGNTIYV. DNA of the CDR3: TGCGCCAGCAGCATAAACGGCCAGGACTCTGGAAACACCATATATGTT.

The rearrangement uses TRBV28 and TRBJ2-1; D gene unclear. The V gene's germline CDR1 is MDHEN and CDR2 SYDVKM. V was shortened by 1 base and J by 2 bases, with 15 bases between the two germline ends. The CDR3 covers 17 residues. The DNA for the CDR3 is TGTGCCAGCAGTTTATCTCTAGTAGGTCCGCCCTACAATGAGCAGTTCTTC. Its protein product is CASSLSLVGPPYNEQFF.

The chain combines TRBV11-3 with TRBJ2-2, with D perhaps matching TRBD1 (5 bases). The germline V gene has CDR1 SGHNT and CDR2 YENEEA. Trimming pared 1 base from V and 6 bases from J, leaving 12 bases between. This CDR3 has 15 residues. The CDR3 sequence: CASSLARQTAGELFF. The CDR3 coding sequence is TGTGCCAGCAGCTTAGCTAGACAGACCGCCGGGGAGCTGTTTTTT.

The chain links TRBV5-1 to TRBJ2-7; TRBD2 matches 11 bases. V was clipped by 7 bases and J by 6 bases; unmatched bases: 9. This CDR3 has 14 amino acids. Germline CDR1 and CDR2: SGHRS and YFSETQ. CDR3 residues: CASHPLAGEGEQYF. CDR3 sequence (DNA): TGCGCCAGCCATCCACTAGCGGGAGAGGGCGAGCAGTACTTC.

The chain links TRBV11-3 to TRBJ2-3; TRBD2 aligns across 9 bases. Looked up from germline, CDR1 is SGHNT and CDR2 is YENEEA. This CDR3 spans 15 amino acids. With 5 bases clipped from V and 6 bases from J, the junction kept 9 bases outside the gene matches. CDR3 residues: CASSPRTSVGDTQYF. Here the CDR3 DNA reads TGTGCCAGCAGCCCGCGGACTAGCGTGGGGGATACGCAGTATTTT.

Notes on this clone: At one end, the junction sequence differs from germline, possibly due to a read error. Other DNA sequences in the sample encode the same CDR3. The rearrangement links TRBV10-3 to TRBJ2-5; D unresolved. The CDR3 runs 12 residues. Germline assignment: CDR1 ENHRY and CDR2 SYGVKD. The CDR3: CAISAGKETQYF. Written as DNA, the CDR3 is TGCGCCATCAGTGCTGGCAAAGAGACCCAGTACTTC.